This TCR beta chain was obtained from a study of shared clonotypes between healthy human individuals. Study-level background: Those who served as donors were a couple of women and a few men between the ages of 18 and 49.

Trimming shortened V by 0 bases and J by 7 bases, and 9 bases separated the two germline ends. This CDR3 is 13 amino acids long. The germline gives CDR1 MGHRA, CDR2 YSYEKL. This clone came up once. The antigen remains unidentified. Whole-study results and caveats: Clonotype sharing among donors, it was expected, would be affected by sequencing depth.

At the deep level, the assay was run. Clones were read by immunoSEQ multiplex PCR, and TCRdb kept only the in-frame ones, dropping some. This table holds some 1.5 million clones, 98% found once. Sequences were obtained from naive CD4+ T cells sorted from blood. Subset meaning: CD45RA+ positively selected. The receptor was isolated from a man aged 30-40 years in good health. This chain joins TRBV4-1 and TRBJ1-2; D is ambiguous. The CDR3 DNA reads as TGCGCCAGCAGCCAAGATCACTTGAGTGGCTACACCTTC. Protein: CASSQDHLSGYTF.